The 14 T cell receptor beta chains presented below share a single source sample, sequenced in a study of Graves' ophthalmopathy and Graves' hyperthyroidism. RNA served as the template for amplifying TCR beta CDR3 regions. A first-round RT-PCR used HTBI primers, followed by a second-round multiplex PCR. TCRdb itself ran the multiplex PCR reads through MiXCR, one entry per CDR3 protein. The sample has about 740,000 distinct CDR3 sequences, 35% to 50% seen once. Sequencing used peripheral blood. These receptors were collected from an adult man with Graves' ophthalmopathy.

This clonotype has a handful of counts. This sequence joins TRBV20-1 and TRBJ1-6; tentatively, D is TRBD1 (5 bases). Germline CDR1 and CDR2: DFQATT and SNEGSKA (reference sequence). The CDR3 totals 14 residues. Between the trimmed V and J ends, which lost 1 base and 7 bases, there was a span of 11 bases. CDR3 in amino acids: CSARVAGWNSPLHF. The CDR3 DNA sequence: TGCAGTGCTAGAGTCGCAGGGTGGAATTCACCCCTCCACTTT.

V and J are TRBV20-1 and TRBJ1-5; a weak D match, TRBD1 (5 bases). The CDR3 contains 16 residues. The germline gives CDR1 DFQATT, CDR2 SNEGSKA (reference sequence). Trimming cost V 0 bases and J 2 bases, with 14 bases left between them. The CDR3 spells CSARDRGGEGNQPQHF. Written as DNA, the CDR3 is TGCAGTGCTAGAGATCGGGGGGGTGAGGGCAATCAGCCCCAGCATTTT.

This clonotype was detected many times. The chain employs TRBV7-9 and TRBJ1-1, with 9 nucleotides matching TRBD1. Germline V CDR1 and CDR2: SEHNR, FQNEAQ (reference sequence). The CDR3 length is 16 residues. The ends lost 4 bases at V and 5 bases at J; junction bases unmatched: 11. CDR3 DNA sequence: TGTGCCAGCAGCTCCACAGGGGGCGGGGGCGAAACTGAAGCTTTCTTT. Translation: CASSSTGGGGETEAFF. Supplemented by reference TRBV7-9 and TRBJ1-1, the full variable domain reads DTGVSQNPRHKITKRGQNVTFRCDPISEHNRLYWYRQTLGQGPEFLTYFQNEAQLEKSRLLSDRFSAERPKGSFSTLEIQRTEQGDSAMYLCASSSTGGGGETEAFFGQGTRLTVV.

The chain has TRBV25-1 and TRBJ1-1, with a tentative D call TRBD1 (5 bases). The CDR3 extends over 14 amino acids. V was shortened by 4 bases and J by 5 bases, with 14 bases between the two germline ends. Germline lookup yields CDR1 MGHDK and CDR2 SYGVNS. In nucleotides, the CDR3 is TGTGCCAGCAGTGGACCGGGGGTAGCGACTGAAGCTTTCTTT. It encodes CASSGPGVATEAFF.

This clonotype has just a few counts. The rearrangement joins TRBV15 to TRBJ2-7; 8 positions match TRBD1. Germline CDR1 is LNHNV and CDR2 is YYDKDF (reference sequence). Unmatched junction bases numbered 9, after V lost 0 bases and J lost 2 bases. CDR3 length: 17 amino acids. CDR3 DNA: TGTGCCACCAGCAGAGATGACCAGACAGGGGCTACCTACGAGCAGTACTTC. Translated: CATSRDDQTGATYEQYF.

A few counts support this clonotype. The chain uses TRBV2 and TRBJ2-2, with 10 bases identical to TRBD2. Germline values: CDR1 SNHLY, CDR2 FYNNEI. V was pared by 6 bases and J by 7 bases, with 8 bases of the junction left unmatched. The CDR3 consists of 15 residues. CDR3 loop: CASRGSGGAIGELFF. The CDR3 coding sequence is TGTGCCAGCAGAGGCAGCGGGGGGGCTATCGGGGAGCTGTTTTTT.

This clonotype showed up just once. CDR3 residues: CSARDAEGGIYEQYF. As DNA, the CDR3 is TGCAGTGCTAGAGATGCCGAGGGAGGAATATACGAGCAGTACTTC. V usage is TRBV20-1 and J usage is TRBJ2-7, with D perhaps TRBD2 (6 bases). The germline CDR1 and CDR2 sequences are DFQATT and SNEGSKA (reference sequence). V was pared by 0 bases and J by 4 bases, with 16 bases between. The CDR3 consists of 15 residues.

This clonotype was seen only a few times. In DNA form, the CDR3 reads TGTGCCAGCAGTTACTCTAGGGTCTCGGAGGATGGCCCGAACACTGAAGCTTTCTTT. Translating it yields CASSYSRVSEDGPNTEAFF. The rearrangement joins TRBV2 to TRBJ1-1; D uncertain. The CDR3 loop spans 19 amino acids. V was trimmed by 5 bases and J by 1 base, leaving 26 bases between them. Germline V lookup: CDR1 SNHLY, CDR2 FYNNEI.

The rearrangement uses TRBV24-1 and TRBJ1-5, with D possibly matching TRBD1 (5 bases). Trimming stripped 11 bases from V and 6 bases from J, with 22 bases between. The CDR3 has 15 residues. Per the germline V gene, CDR1 is KGHDR and CDR2 is SFDVKD. For the CDR3, the DNA is TGTGCCAGCATTCCGGCCCAGGGCTTGGGTCAGCCCCAGCATTTT. Translated: CASIPAQGLGQPQHF.

The chain joins TRBV7-2 to TRBJ2-5; a weak D match, TRBD2 (8 bases). CDR1 SGHTA and CDR2 FQGNSA come from the germline V gene. CDR3 size: 17 residues. V lost 2 bases, J lost 9 bases, and 25 bases lay in between. The CDR3 bases are TGTGCCAGCAGCTTAATCTTTACTAGCGGAGGGGGCCGGCCCCAGTACTTC. This translates into CASSLIFTSGGGRPQYF. The variable domain in full, with the rest retrieved from reference TRBV7-2 and TRBJ2-5, is GAGVSQSPSNKVTEKGKDVELRCDPISGHTALYWYRQSLGQGLEFLIYFQGNSAPDKSGLPSDRFSAERTGGSVSTLTIQRTQQEDSAVYLCASSLIFTSGGGRPQYFGPGTRLLVL.

The J gene is TRBJ1-1, the V gene TRBV7-2; D is ambiguous. Trimming stripped 8 bases from V and 4 bases from J, with 14 bases between. CDR3 length: 13 residues. In germline, CDR1 is SGHTA, CDR2 FQGNSA. The CDR3 DNA follows: TGTGCCAGCCTCGGACTGGGAAGCACTGAAGCTTTCTTT. It specifies CASLGLGSTEAFF.

This clonotype was detected only a few times. The chain links TRBV9 to TRBJ2-7, with D uncertain. Trimming took 4 bases from V and 2 from J, leaving 16 bases between them. Germline V gene data show CDR1 as SGDLS and CDR2 as YYNGEE. The CDR3 covers 15 residues. The CDR3 here is CASSQDRLPTYEQYF. The CDR3, as DNA: TGTGCCAGCAGCCAAGATCGGCTTCCTACCTACGAGCAGTACTTC.

This sequence joins TRBV7-3 and TRBJ2-2; D perhaps matches TRBD1 (5 bases). The length of the CDR3 is 12 residues. V was pared by 8 bases and J by 6 bases, with 10 bases between. Germline CDR1 and CDR2: SGHTA and FQGTGA. The CDR3 region has the DNA TGTGCCAGCTTAGACAGCGCCGGGGAGCTGTTTTTT. Translated, it gives CASLDSAGELFF.

Note on this clonotype: One end of the junction is discordant with germline, which a read error may explain. The chain uses TRBV7-9 and TRBJ2-7; D remains ambiguous. Germline V CDR1 and CDR2: SEHNR, FQNEAQ (reference sequence). The CDR3 covers 14 residues. The CDR3 nucleotides are TGTGCCAGCTCACCAAAGGGCGACTCCTACAAGCAGTACTTC. Protein: CASSPKGDSYKQYF. The full variable domain, with the rest looked up from reference TRBV7-9 and TRBJ2-7, is DTGVSQNPRHKITKRGQNVTFRCDPISEHNRLYWYRQTLGQGPEFLTYFQNEAQLEKSRLLSDRFSAERPKGSFSTLEIQRTEQGDSAMYLCASSPKGDSYKQYFGPGTRLTVT.